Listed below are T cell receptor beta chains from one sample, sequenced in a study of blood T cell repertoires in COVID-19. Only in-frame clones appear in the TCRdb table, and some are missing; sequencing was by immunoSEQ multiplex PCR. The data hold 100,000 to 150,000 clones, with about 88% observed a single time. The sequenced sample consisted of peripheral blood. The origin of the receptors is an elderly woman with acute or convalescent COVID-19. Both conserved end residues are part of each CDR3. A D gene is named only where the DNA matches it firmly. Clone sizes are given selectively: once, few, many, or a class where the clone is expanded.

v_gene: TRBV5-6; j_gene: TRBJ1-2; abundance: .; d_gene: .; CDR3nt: TGTGCCAGCAGCTTTGATCAGGTAAACCAGGATGGCTACACCTTC; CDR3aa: CASSFDQVNQDGYTF
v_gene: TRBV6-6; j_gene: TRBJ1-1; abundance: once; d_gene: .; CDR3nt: TGTGCCAGCAGCCAGGGACAAGTCTCCCTCACTGAAGCTTTCTTT; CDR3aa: CASSQGQVSLTEAFF
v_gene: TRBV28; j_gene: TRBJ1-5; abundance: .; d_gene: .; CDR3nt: TGTGCCAGCAATGAACAGGGCCGGGGCAATCAGCCCCAGCATTTT; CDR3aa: CASNEQGRGNQPQHF
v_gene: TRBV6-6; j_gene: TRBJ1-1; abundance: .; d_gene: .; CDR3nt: TGTGCCAGCAGTCAACAGGGCTGGAACACTGAAGCTTTCTTT; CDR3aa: CASSQQGWNTEAFF
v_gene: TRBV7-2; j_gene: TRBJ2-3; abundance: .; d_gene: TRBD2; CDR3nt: TGTGCCAGCAGCTTAGAGCGGGGGGACGGCACAGATACGCAGTATTTT; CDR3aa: CASSLERGDGTDTQYF
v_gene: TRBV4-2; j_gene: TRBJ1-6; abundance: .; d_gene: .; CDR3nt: TGTGCCAGCAGCCAAGATGCCCAGGGCGGGAACAATAATTCACCCCTCCACTTT; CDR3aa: CASSQDAQGGNNNSPLHF
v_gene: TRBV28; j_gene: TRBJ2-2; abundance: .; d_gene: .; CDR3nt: TGTGCCAGCAGTTTAGTTAGTGTGAACACCGGGGAGCTGTTTTTT; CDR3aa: CASSLVSVNTGELFF
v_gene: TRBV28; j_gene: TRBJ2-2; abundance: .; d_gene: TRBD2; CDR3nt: TGTGCCAGCAGTTTCTGGACTAGCGGGGGGACGACCGGGGAGCTGTTTTTT; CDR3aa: CASSFWTSGGTTGELFF
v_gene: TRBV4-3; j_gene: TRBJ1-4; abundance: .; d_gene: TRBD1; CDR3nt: TGCGCCAGCAGCCAACAGGGGGGAGTAACTAATGAAAAACTGTTTTTT; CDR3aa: CASSQQGGVTNEKLFF
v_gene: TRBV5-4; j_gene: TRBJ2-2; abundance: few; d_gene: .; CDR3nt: TGTGCCAGCAGCTTGGCTGGGCGAACCGGGGAGCTGTTTTTT; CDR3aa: CASSLAGRTGELFF
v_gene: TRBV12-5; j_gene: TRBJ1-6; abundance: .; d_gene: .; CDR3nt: TGTGCTAGTGGTCCGTGCCCTACCCCCATTGATATTCGTTCACCCCTCCACTTT; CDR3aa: CASGPCPTPIDIRSPLHF
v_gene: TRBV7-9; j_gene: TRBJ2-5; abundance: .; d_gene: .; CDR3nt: TGTGCCAGCAGCTTACAACGGCAAGAGACCCAGTACTTC; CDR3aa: CASSLQRQETQYF
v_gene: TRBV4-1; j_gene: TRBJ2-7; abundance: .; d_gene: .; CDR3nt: TGCGCCAGCAGCCAAGGGCCCGGGACCTACGAGCAGTACTTC; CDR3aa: CASSQGPGTYEQYF
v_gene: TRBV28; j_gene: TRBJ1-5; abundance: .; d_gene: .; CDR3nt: TGTGCCAGCACGTCCCGGGGTTTGAGGCAGCCCCAGCATTTT; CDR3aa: CASTSRGLRQPQHF
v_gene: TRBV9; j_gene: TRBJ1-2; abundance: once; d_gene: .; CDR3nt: TGTGCCAGCAGCGCCAGTGGGGGGGCCTATGGCTACACCTTC; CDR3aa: CASSASGGAYGYTF
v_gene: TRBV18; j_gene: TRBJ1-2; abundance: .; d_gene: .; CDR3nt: TGTGCCAGCTCACCTTCTAGCGGGGACGATAACTATGGCTACACCTTC; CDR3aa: CASSPSSGDDNYGYTF
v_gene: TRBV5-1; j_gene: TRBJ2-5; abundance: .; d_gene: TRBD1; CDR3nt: TGCGCCATCAGGGGACAGGATCAAGAGACCCAGTACTTC; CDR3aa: CAIRGQDQETQYF
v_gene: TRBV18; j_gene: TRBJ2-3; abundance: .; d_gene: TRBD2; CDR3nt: TGTGCCAGCTCACCAGTGACTAGCGGGAGAAAGGCCACAGATACGCAGTATTTT; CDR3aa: CASSPVTSGRKATDTQYF
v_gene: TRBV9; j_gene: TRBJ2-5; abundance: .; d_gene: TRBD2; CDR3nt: TGTGCCAGCAGCGTAGGACTAGCGGGAGAAGAGACCCAGTACTTC; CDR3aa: CASSVGLAGEETQYF
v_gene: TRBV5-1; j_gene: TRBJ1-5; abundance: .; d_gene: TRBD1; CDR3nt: TGCGCCAGCAGCTTGTCGGGACAGGGGAATCAGCCCCAGCATTTT; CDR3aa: CASSLSGQGNQPQHF
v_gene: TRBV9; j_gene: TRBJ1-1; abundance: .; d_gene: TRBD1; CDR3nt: TGTGCCAGCAGCGCCTACTCCGACAGGGGGAACACTGAAGCTTTCTTT; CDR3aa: CASSAYSDRGNTEAFF
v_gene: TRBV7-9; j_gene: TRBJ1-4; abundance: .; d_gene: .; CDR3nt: TGTGCCAGCAGCTATCGGGCAACTAATGAAAAACTGTTTTTT; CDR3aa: CASSYRATNEKLFF
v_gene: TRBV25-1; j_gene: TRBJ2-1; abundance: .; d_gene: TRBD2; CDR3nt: TGTGCCAGCAGTGATTATAGCGGGAGGACTTACAATGAGCAGTTCTTC; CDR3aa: CASSDYSGRTYNEQFF
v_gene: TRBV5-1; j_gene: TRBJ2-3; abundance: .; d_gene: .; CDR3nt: TGCGCCAGCAGCTTGGCGGGGACTTCTCGGGCATCAGATACGCAGTATTTT; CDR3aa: CASSLAGTSRASDTQYF
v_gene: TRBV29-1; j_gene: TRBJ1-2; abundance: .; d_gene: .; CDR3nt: TGCAGCGTTGAAGTCAGGGAGGGGTATGGCTACACCTTC; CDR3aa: CSVEVREGYGYTF
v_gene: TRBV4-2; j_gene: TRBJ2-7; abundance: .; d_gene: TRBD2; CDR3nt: TGTGCCAGCAGCAAAACCGGGACTAGCTCCTACGAGCAGTACTTC; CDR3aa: CASSKTGTSSYEQYF
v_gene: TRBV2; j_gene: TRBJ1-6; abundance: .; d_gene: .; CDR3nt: TGTGCCAGCGTGAAGGGACAACAATATAATTCACCCCTCCACTTT; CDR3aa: CASVKGQQYNSPLHF
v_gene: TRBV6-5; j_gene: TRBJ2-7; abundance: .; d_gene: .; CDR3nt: TGTGCCAGCAGTTACCCTCCTTCCTACGAGCAGTACTTC; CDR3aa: CASSYPPSYEQYF
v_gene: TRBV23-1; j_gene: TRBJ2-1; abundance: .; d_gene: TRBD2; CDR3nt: TGCGCCAGCTTCCTCGGGACTAGCCTAAAGGGTGAGCAGTTCTTC; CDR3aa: CASFLGTSLKGEQFF
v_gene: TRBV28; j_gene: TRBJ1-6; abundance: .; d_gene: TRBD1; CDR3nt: TGTGCCAGCAGTCCTATGGACAGGGGAAATTCACCCCTCCACTTT; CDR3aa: CASSPMDRGNSPLHF
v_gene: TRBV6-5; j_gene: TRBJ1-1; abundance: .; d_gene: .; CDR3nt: TGTGCCAGCAGTTTCAGGAACACTGAAGCTTTCTTT; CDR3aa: CASSFRNTEAFF
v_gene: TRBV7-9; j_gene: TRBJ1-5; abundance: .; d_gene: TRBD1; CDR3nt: TGTGCCAGCGGCCCCCGGGACAGGGAATCCCCCCAGCATTTT; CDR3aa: CASGPRDRESPQHF
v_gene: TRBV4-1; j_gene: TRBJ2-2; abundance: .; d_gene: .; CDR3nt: TGCGCCAGCAGCCAAGATGCGGCTTACACCGGGGAGCTGTTTTTT; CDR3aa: CASSQDAAYTGELFF
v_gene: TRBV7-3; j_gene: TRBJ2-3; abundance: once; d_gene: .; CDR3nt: TGTGCCAGCAGCGCCCGCGGGGGCACTAGCACAGATACGCAGTATTTT; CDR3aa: CASSARGGTSTDTQYF
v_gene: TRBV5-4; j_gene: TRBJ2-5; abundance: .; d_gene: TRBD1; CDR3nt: TGTGCCAGCAGCCCTAGGGGACAGGGCCACCAAGAGACCCAGTACTTC; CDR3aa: CASSPRGQGHQETQYF
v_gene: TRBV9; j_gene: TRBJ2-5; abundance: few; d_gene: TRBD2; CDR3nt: TGTGCCAGCAGCGTTCTAGCGGGGATGCAAGAGACCCAGTACTTC; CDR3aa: CASSVLAGMQETQYF
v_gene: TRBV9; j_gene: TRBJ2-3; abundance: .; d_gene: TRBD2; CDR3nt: TGTGCCAGCAGCGCGGGACTAGAGGCCCCCACAGATACGCAGTATTTT; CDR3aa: CASSAGLEAPTDTQYF
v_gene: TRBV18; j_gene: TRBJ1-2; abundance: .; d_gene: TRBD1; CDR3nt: TGTGCCAGCTCACCTACGGACAGGGCTGATGGCTACACCTTC; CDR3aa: CASSPTDRADGYTF
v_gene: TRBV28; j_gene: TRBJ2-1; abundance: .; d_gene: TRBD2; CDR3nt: TGTGCCAGCAGTTTAATCCGGACTAGCGGGAGGTGGGAGCAGTTCTTC; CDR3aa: CASSLIRTSGRWEQFF
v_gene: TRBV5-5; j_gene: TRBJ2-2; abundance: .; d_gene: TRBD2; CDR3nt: TGTGCCAGCAGCGGGAGGGACTACTGGAACACCGGGGAGCTGTTTTTT; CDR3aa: CASSGRDYWNTGELFF
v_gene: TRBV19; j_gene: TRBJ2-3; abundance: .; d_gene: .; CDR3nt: TGTGCCAGTAGCCTTAGCGGCATCACAGATACGCAGTATTTT; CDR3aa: CASSLSGITDTQYF
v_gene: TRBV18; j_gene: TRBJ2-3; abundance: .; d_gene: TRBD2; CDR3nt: TGTGCCAGCTCACCCGGACTAGCGGGAGGTACAGATACGCAGTATTTT; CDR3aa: CASSPGLAGGTDTQYF
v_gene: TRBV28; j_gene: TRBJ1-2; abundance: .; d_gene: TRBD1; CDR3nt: TGTGCCAGCAGGCCAGGGGGGAGTGGGTATGGCTACACCTTC; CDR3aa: CASRPGGSGYGYTF
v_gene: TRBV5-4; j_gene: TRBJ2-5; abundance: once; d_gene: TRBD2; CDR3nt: TGTGCCAGCAACTTCGCTAGCGGGGTCCAAGAGACCCAGTACTTC; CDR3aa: CASNFASGVQETQYF
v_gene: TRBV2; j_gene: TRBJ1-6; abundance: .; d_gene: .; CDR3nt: TGTGCCAGCCGGGAAAGGGCAGGTCGTGATAATTCACCCCTCCACTTT; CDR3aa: CASRERAGRDNSPLHF
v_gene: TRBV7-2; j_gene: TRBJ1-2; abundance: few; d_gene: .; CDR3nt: TGTGCCAGCAGCCCTCTGGGGGCAAGTGTTGGCTACACCTTC; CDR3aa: CASSPLGASVGYTF